This TCR beta chain was captured in a study of cytomegalovirus exposure and HLA in healthy donors. About the study: The platform used for the 120 or so validation repertoires matched that of the 500 to 850 first-cohort repertoires, a later analysis reported.

Only in-frame clones appear in the TCRdb table, and some are missing; sequencing was by immunoSEQ multiplex PCR. The repertoire holds about 140,000 clones, with 87% as singletons. An approximately 120-subject validation cohort, separate from the approximately 610-subject first cohort, supplied the donors. Overall study results and limits: Published work reported that the classifier diagnosed cytomegalovirus status with high specificity and sensitivity. A few chains tied to CMV proved CMV antigen-specific in vitro.

A remark on this clone: Its antigen is currently unknown.

Sequencing was done on a sample of PBMCs. The origin of this receptor is a man aged 18 to 30 in good health and CMV-seropositive.

For the CDR3, the DNA is TGTGCCAGCAGCTCTCCCTTTGGGGGCCACACCGGGGAGCTGTTTTTT. This sequence encodes CASSSPFGGHTGELFF. V and J are TRBV9 and TRBJ2-2; D might be TRBD1 (6 bases). Trimming took 4 bases from V and 3 from J, leaving 16 bases between them. Germline CDR1 SGDLS, CDR2 YYNGEE. There are 16 residues in the CDR3.